These T cell receptor beta chains were read from a single sample in a study of cytomegalovirus exposure and HLA in healthy donors. TCRdb's table, derived via immunoSEQ multiplex PCR, lists solely in-frame clones and lacks some. The table includes about 180,000 clones, about four fifths detected once. Sequenced material: PBMCs. All receptors derive from a woman in her forties or fifties in good health and CMV-seronegative. CDR3s include the opening cysteine and the closing phenylalanine or tryptophan. A D gene is named only where the DNA matches it firmly. The size field is filled for only some rows; it gives once, few, many or a size class.

D gene,V gene,clone size,J gene,CDR3 protein,CDR3 DNA
.,TRBV5-6,.,TRBJ2-7,CASSLATHEQYF,TGTGCCAGCAGCTTAGCTACGCACGAGCAGTACTTC
.,TRBV6-1,once,TRBJ1-5,CATADYSNQPQHF,TGTGCCACCGCAGATTATAGCAATCAGCCCCAGCATTTT
.,TRBV6-1,.,TRBJ1-4,CATRQTTNEKLFF,TGTGCCACGAGACAGACAACTAATGAAAAACTGTTTTTT
.,TRBV2,few,TRBJ2-5,CASSEAQLDTLAQYF,TGTGCCAGCAGTGAAGCCCAGCTGGACACCCTAGCGCAGTACTTC
TRBD1,TRBV19,.,TRBJ2-4,CASSMGQGASDIQYF,TGTGCCAGTAGTATGGGGCAGGGGGCGTCGGACATTCAGTACTTC
.,TRBV29-1,.,TRBJ2-3,CSVVGAADTQYF,TGCAGCGTTGTAGGGGCCGCAGATACGCAGTATTTT
.,TRBV5-4,.,TRBJ2-1,CASSLNVRGPYNEQFF,TGTGCCAGCAGCTTGAATGTCAGGGGACCCTACAATGAGCAGTTCTTC
TRBD1,TRBV9,.,TRBJ1-2,CASSPGAGQYGYTF,TGTGCCAGCAGCCCCGGGGCGGGACAGTATGGCTACACCTTC
.,TRBV13,.,TRBJ2-5,CASSILGGGQETQYF,TGTGCCAGCAGTATATTGGGGGGAGGACAAGAGACCCAGTACTTC
TRBD1,TRBV6-6,.,TRBJ2-2,CASRSGTATTGELFF,TGTGCCAGCAGGTCCGGGACAGCGACGACCGGGGAGCTGTTTTTT
.,TRBV5-4,.,TRBJ1-3,CASSLLGAALIPGNTIYF,TGTGCCAGCAGCTTGCTGGGGGCAGCATTAATCCCTGGAAACACCATATATTTT
.,TRBV2,.,TRBJ2-1,CASSTGQTNEQFF,TGTGCCAGCAGTACGGGACAAACTAATGAGCAGTTCTTC
.,TRBV6-5,.,TRBJ2-7,CASSRILGGVDEQYF,TGTGCCAGCAGTAGAATACTAGGAGGGGTCGACGAGCAGTACTTC
.,TRBV30,few,TRBJ1-5,CAWRQSGSGRGFNQPQHF,TGTGCCTGGAGACAAAGTGGCAGCGGGCGAGGATTTAATCAGCCCCAGCATTTT
.,TRBV19,.,TRBJ2-3,CASSMVASTDTQYF,TGTGCCAGTAGTATGGTAGCTAGCACAGATACGCAGTATTTT
TRBD2,TRBV4-2,.,TRBJ2-2,CASSRLAGGPGELFF,TGTGCCAGCAGCCGACTAGCGGGAGGCCCCGGGGAGCTGTTTTTT
.,TRBV5-1,.,TRBJ2-3,CASSDASATDTQYF,TGCGCCAGCAGCGACGCTAGCGCAACAGATACGCAGTATTTT
.,TRBV4-1,.,TRBJ2-5,CASSPLQVNQETQYF,TGCGCCAGCAGCCCTTTACAGGTGAACCAAGAGACCCAGTACTTC
.,TRBV6-5,medium-sized,TRBJ1-1,CASSYSGLSANTEAFF,TGTGCCAGCAGTTACTCGGGACTTTCCGCGAACACTGAAGCTTTCTTT
TRBD1,TRBV6-4,.,TRBJ2-4,CASSDRGHGNIQYF,TGTGCCAGCAGTGACAGGGGGCATGGAAACATTCAGTACTTC
.,TRBV5-1,.,TRBJ1-1,CASSLVGGGVTEAFF,TGCGCCAGCAGCTTGGTGGGAGGGGGGGTCACTGAAGCTTTCTTT
TRBD2,TRBV11-2,.,TRBJ2-1,CASSLATSGHEQFF,TGTGCCAGCAGCTTAGCGACTAGCGGACATGAGCAGTTCTTC
TRBD1,TRBV7-8,few,TRBJ1-5,CASSFTPGGGTGGGNQPQHF,TGTGCCAGCAGTTTTACTCCCGGCGGCGGGACAGGGGGTGGCAATCAGCCCCAGCATTTT
TRBD1,TRBV2,few,TRBJ1-5,CASRETGKGQPQHF,TGTGCCAGCAGGGAGACAGGGAAAGGGCAGCCCCAGCATTTT
TRBD1,TRBV5-8,.,TRBJ1-5,CASSTGQSQPQHF,TGTGCCAGCAGCACGGGACAGTCCCAGCCCCAGCATTTT
.,TRBV20-1,.,TRBJ2-7,CSARDGYEQYF,TGCAGTGCTAGAGACGGGTACGAGCAGTACTTC
.,TRBV7-9,once,TRBJ1-5,CASSSAQGNSNQPQHF,TGTGCCAGCAGCTCGGCACAGGGTAATAGCAATCAGCCCCAGCATTTT
.,TRBV15,.,TRBJ1-4,CATSLDLGTANEKLFF,TGTGCCACCAGCTTGGATCTAGGAACTGCGAATGAAAAACTGTTTTTT
TRBD1,TRBV27,.,TRBJ1-1,CASSPGTGLNGAFF,TGTGCCAGCAGCCCTGGGACAGGGCTTAATGGAGCTTTCTTT
.,TRBV14,.,TRBJ1-3,CASSHLSPGRESGNTIYF,TGTGCCAGCAGCCACCTCTCTCCGGGACGGGAGTCTGGAAACACCATATATTTT
.,TRBV4-1,.,TRBJ2-6,CASSQDRYSGANVLTF,TGCGCCAGCAGCCAAGATCGGTACTCTGGGGCCAACGTCCTGACTTTC
TRBD2,TRBV28,.,TRBJ2-7,CASCRRGICEQYF,TGTGCCAGCTGCCGGCGGGGGATTTGCGAGCAGTACTTC
TRBD2,TRBV5-6,.,TRBJ2-1,CASGPFRGLANNEQFF,TGTGCCAGCGGCCCTTTCAGGGGACTAGCTAACAATGAGCAGTTCTTC
.,TRBV5-1,.,TRBJ2-1,CASSPGTGSVYSYNEQFF,TGCGCCAGCAGCCCCGGAACAGGGTCCGTCTACTCCTACAATGAGCAGTTCTTC
.,TRBV28,.,TRBJ2-5,CASSEEGMRQETQYF,TGTGCCAGCAGTGAGGAGGGGATGAGACAAGAGACCCAGTACTTC
TRBD1,TRBV7-9,.,TRBJ2-5,CASSSDRLQYF,TGTGCCAGCAGCTCGGACAGGTTGCAGTACTTC
.,TRBV6-5,.,TRBJ2-5,CASSSLGRQETQYF,TGTGCCAGCAGCTCACTAGGCCGTCAAGAGACCCAGTACTTC
TRBD1,TRBV18,.,TRBJ1-1,CASSPGQVGTEAFF,TGTGCCAGCTCACCAGGACAGGTAGGCACTGAAGCTTTCTTT
.,TRBV2,.,TRBJ2-5,CASSEGTMETQYF,TGTGCCAGCAGTGAAGGGACAATGGAGACCCAGTACTTC
TRBD1,TRBV5-3,.,TRBJ1-1,CARSRRTGRDTEAFF,TGTGCCAGAAGCCGAAGGACAGGGAGGGACACTGAGGCTTTCTTT
TRBD2,TRBV7-2,.,TRBJ2-7,CASSLLAGSEQYF,TGTGCCAGCAGCTTACTAGCGGGGTCCGAGCAGTACTTC
.,TRBV5-4,.,TRBJ1-1,CASSPGTTNTEAFF,TGTGCCAGCAGCCCGGGGACAACGAACACTGAAGCTTTCTTT
.,TRBV7-2,few,TRBJ2-2,CASSSSSVDWWSTGELFF,TGTGCCAGCAGCTCCTCATCCGTGGATTGGTGGAGTACCGGGGAGCTGTTTTTT
.,TRBV5-1,.,TRBJ2-1,CASSLVAPGNEQFF,TGCGCCAGCAGCTTGGTAGCTCCGGGCAATGAGCAGTTCTTC
TRBD1,TRBV6-1,.,TRBJ1-1,CASSNGTGVTEAFF,TGTGCCAGCAGTAACGGGACAGGGGTCACTGAAGCTTTCTTT
TRBD2,TRBV28,.,TRBJ2-3,CASSATSGRYPSAANTQYF,TGTGCCAGCAGTGCGACTAGCGGGAGGTACCCATCCGCGGCGAATACGCAGTATTTT
TRBD1,TRBV5-1,.,TRBJ2-7,CASRTLAGGTYEQYF,TGCGCCAGCCGAACCTTGGCAGGGGGAACCTACGAGCAGTACTTC
TRBD2,TRBV7-3,.,TRBJ2-3,CASSLNGGRLSDTQYF,TGTGCCAGCAGCTTAAACGGCGGGAGGCTCTCGGATACGCAGTATTTT
.,TRBV28,.,TRBJ2-7,CASSPWGLVGEQYF,TGTGCCAGCAGCCCCTGGGGGCTGGTTGGCGAGCAGTACTTC
TRBD2,TRBV27,.,TRBJ2-3,CASSSALTSGFGADTQYF,TGTGCCAGCAGCTCAGCCCTGACTAGCGGGTTCGGCGCAGATACGCAGTATTTT
TRBD1,TRBV15,.,TRBJ2-5,CATSRDPTGGETQYF,TGTGCCACCAGCAGAGATCCGACAGGGGGAGAGACCCAGTACTTC
.,TRBV6-5,.,TRBJ2-1,CASSTLRVLNEQFF,TGTGCCAGCAGTACACTGAGGGTTTTGAATGAGCAGTTCTTC
.,TRBV28,.,TRBJ2-7,CASSLTGYEQYF,TGTGCCAGCAGTTTGACGGGGTACGAGCAGTACTTC